Presented here are 6 T cell receptor beta chains from one specimen sequenced in a study of blood T cell repertoires in COVID-19. The protocol was immunoSEQ multiplex PCR, while the TCRdb copy is restricted to in-frame clones and leaves out a portion. This sample has 350,000 to 400,000 clones, with approximately 90% found just once. Sequences were obtained from PBMCs or T cells enriched from blood (not recorded which). Source of these receptors: a woman in her thirties or forties who had been exposed to COVID-19.

This chain connects TRBV18 to TRBJ1-2; the match to TRBD1 covers 9 bases. Germline V gene data show CDR1 as KGHSH and CDR2 as LQKENI. With V trimmed by 5 bases and J by 3 bases, 13 bases remained unmatched. This CDR3 contains 17 residues. CDR3 sequence (DNA): TGTGCCAGCTCAAGCACTACCGGGACAGGGCCCTACTATGGCTACACCTTC. Translating it yields CASSSTTGTGPYYGYTF. The variable domain in full, with the rest retrieved from reference TRBV18 and TRBJ1-2, is NAGVMQNPRHLVRRRGQEARLRCSPMKGHSHVYWYRQLPEEGLKFMVYLQKENIIDESGMPKERFSAEFPKEGPSILRIQQVVRGDSAAYFCASSSTTGTGPYYGYTFGSGTRLTVV.

DNA for the CDR3: TGTGCCAGCAGCTCCACCGGGACTAGCGCTGGTGAGCAGTTCTTC. It encodes CASSSTGTSAGEQFF. The rearrangement links TRBV5-5 to TRBJ2-1, with 10 bases matching TRBD2. Losses at the gene ends were 3 bases for V and 9 bases for J; bases not matched to a gene: 9. Germline assignment: CDR1 SGHKS and CDR2 YYEKEE (reference sequence). The CDR3 extends over 15 amino acids.

This clone was counted between two and nine times. CDR3 in DNA: TGTGCCAGCAGCAAGCAGGATACGCAGTATTTT. Amino acid sequence: CASSKQDTQYF. The J gene is TRBJ2-3, the V gene TRBV21-1; TRBD1 is taken as the D call from the table, unchecked against the DNA. TRBV21-1 is a listed pseudogene. This CDR3 has 11 residues.

This rearrangement joins TRBV2 to TRBJ2-1; the match to TRBD1 covers 8 bases. CDR3 length: 14 residues. The germline V gene encodes CDR1 SNHLY and CDR2 FYNNEI. Trimming at V came to 2 bases and at J to 6 bases, leaving 3 bases not matched to a gene. As DNA, the CDR3 is TGTGCCAGCAGTGAAAGGACAGGGAGCAATGAGCAGTTCTTC. Translation gives CASSERTGSNEQFF.

The V and J genes are TRBV7-2 and TRBJ2-5, with 10 nucleotides matching TRBD2. V shed 2 bases, J shed 4 bases, and the junction held 4 bases outside the gene matches. This CDR3 comprises 15 residues. The germline V gene encodes CDR1 SGHTA and CDR2 FQGNSA. The CDR3 is CASSLILAGGETQYF. As DNA, the CDR3 is TGTGCCAGCAGCTTAATTTTAGCGGGGGGAGAGACCCAGTACTTC. The full variable domain, completed using reference TRBV7-2 and TRBJ2-5, is GAGVSQSPSNKVTEKGKDVELRCDPISGHTALYWYRQSLGQGLEFLIYFQGNSAPDKSGLPSDRFSAERTGGSVSTLTIQRTQQEDSAVYLCASSLILAGGETQYFGPGTRLLVL.

This clone showed up just once. This CDR3 reads CASSEYRSTRDEQFF. The CDR3 DNA sequence: TGTGCCAGCAGTGAATACCGAAGCACTAGGGATGAGCAGTTCTTC. V is TRBV25-1 and J is TRBJ2-1; D is perhaps TRBD2 (5 bases). Germline loops: CDR1 MGHDK, CDR2 SYGVNS. The length of the CDR3 is 15 residues. The V gene lost 0 bases and the J gene lost 8 bases, with 14 bases spanning the gap.